This record concerns one T cell receptor (beta chain) sequence. CDR1 is MNHEY and CDR2 is SVGAGI in the germline V gene. The CDR3 sequence is 14 residues long. V gave up 6 bases and J gave up 6 bases, with 12 bases separating them. The data are from a study of cytomegalovirus exposure and HLA in healthy donors. PCR primers comprised 60 Vbeta and 13 Jbeta primers. The protocol was immunoSEQ multiplex PCR, while the TCRdb copy is restricted to in-frame clones and leaves out a portion. This table holds 55,000 to 65,000 clones, more than 70% found once. The sample comprised PBMCs. The chain recombines TRBV6-5 with TRBJ1-6, with TRBD1 as a possible D gene (6 bases). This receptor was identified in a male donor in good health and CMV-seronegative. The CDR3 DNA reads as TGTGCCAGCAGAACGGGACAAAGTAATTCACCCCTCCACTTT. Translating gives CASRTGQSNSPLHF.